This T cell receptor (beta chain) was sequenced in a study of T-cell reconstitution after alpha-beta-depleted transplantation in children. This clonotype was recorded at least ten times. Germline CDR1 SGHRS, CDR2 YFSETQ. The CDR3 spans 15 residues. The ends lost 3 bases at V and 5 bases at J; junction bases unmatched: 8. This sample's TCRbeta library carried unique molecular identifier barcodes. TCRdb redid the calling of the PCR reads with MiXCR, one entry per CDR3 protein. The data contain 80,000 to 95,000 distinct CDR3 sequences, roughly 8.8% of them seen just once; the ten biggest clones take up approximately 7.2%.

The TCR sequence derives from a human donor who donated a stem cell graft to a child with congenital amegakaryocytic thrombocytopenia. The sample in question was PBMCs from the stem cell graft donor, obtained from the stem cell graft. J is TRBJ1-1 and V is TRBV5-1, with 9 positions matching TRBD1. CDR3 residues: CASSWGDRAGTEAFF. The CDR3 coding sequence is TGCGCCAGCAGCTGGGGGGACAGGGCCGGGACTGAAGCTTTCTTT.